One and the same sample provided the 3 T cell receptor beta chains below, sequenced in a study of T-cell memory formation after mild COVID-19. Via MiXCR, TCRdb re-called the 5' RACE reads, giving one row per CDR3 protein. Of approximately 230,000 distinct CDR3 sequences listed, less than 20% are singletons. Sequences were obtained from PBMCs or a T cell subset sorted from them (not recorded which). These receptors all come from a man aged 18 to 30 who had mild COVID-19 (a few samples of this study predate the infection). Cell type and time point are not known.

The genes are TRBV11-2 and TRBJ2-3, with TRBD2 matching over 8 bases. The CDR3 extends over 13 amino acids. CDR1 is SGHAT and CDR2 is FQNNGV in the germline V gene. Trimming cost V 7 bases and J 8 bases; bases outside gene matches: 8. The CDR3 region has the DNA TGTGCCAGCAAAAGCGGGGGTGGGGTTACGCAGTATTTT. It translates to CASKSGGGVTQYF.

This chain connects TRBV12-3 or TRBV12-4 to TRBJ2-5, with 11 bases that match TRBD2. The CDR3 extends over 16 amino acids. Unmatched junction bases numbered 4, after V lost 0 bases and J lost 4 bases. Written as DNA, the CDR3 is TGTGCCAGCAGTTTAGCTAGCGGGGGGGCAGGAGAGACCCAGTACTTC. Translation: CASSLASGGAGETQYF.

This clonotype was picked up many times. This chain connects TRBV11-3 to TRBJ2-3, with 12 bases matching TRBD1. The germline CDR1 and CDR2 sequences are SGHNT and YENEEA. V was clipped by 5 bases and J by 5 bases; unmatched bases: 5. This CDR3 has 15 amino acids. This CDR3 is CASSPGQGAVDTQYF. The CDR3 DNA reads TGTGCCAGCAGCCCGGGACAGGGGGCCGTAGATACGCAGTATTTT.